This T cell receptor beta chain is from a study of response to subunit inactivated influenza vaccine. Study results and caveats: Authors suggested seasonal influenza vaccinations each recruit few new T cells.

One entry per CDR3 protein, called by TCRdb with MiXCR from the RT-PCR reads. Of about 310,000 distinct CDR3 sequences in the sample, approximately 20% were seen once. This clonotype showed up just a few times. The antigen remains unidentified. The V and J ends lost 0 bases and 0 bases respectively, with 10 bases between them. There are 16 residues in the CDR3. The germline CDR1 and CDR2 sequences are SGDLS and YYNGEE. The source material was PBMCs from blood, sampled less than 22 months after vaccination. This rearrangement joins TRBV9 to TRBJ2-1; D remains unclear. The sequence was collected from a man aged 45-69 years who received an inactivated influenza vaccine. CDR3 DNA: TGTGCCAGCAGCGTAGCGCGGCAGACCTCCTACAATGAGCAGTTCTTC. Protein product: CASSVARQTSYNEQFF.